The 14 T cell receptor beta chains presented below share a single source sample, sequenced in a study of T-cell reconstitution after alpha-beta-depleted transplantation in children. Unique molecular identifiers tagged the TCRbeta library. TCRdb redid the calling of the PCR reads with MiXCR, one entry per CDR3 protein. The sample records about 980,000 distinct CDR3 sequences, around 30% being singletons. The specimen comprised PBMCs, mostly from graft donor cells, sampled 360 days after TCRalphabeta/CD19-depleted stem cell transplant. Receptors were obtained from a boy less than two years old who had a stem cell transplant for SCID, so the T cells may come from the graft donor.

This clonotype was counted between two and nine times. J is TRBJ2-7 and V is TRBV15; D not certain. The CDR3 consists of 14 residues. V gave up 8 bases and J gave up 4 bases, with 18 bases separating them. Germline CDR1 is LNHNV and CDR2 is YYDKDF (reference sequence). The CDR3 DNA sequence: TGTGCCACCCGCCCCGGGCTTACCCATTACGAGCAGTACTTC. Translated, it gives CATRPGLTHYEQYF.

J is TRBJ2-3 and V is TRBV11-2; unclear D gene. Germline V gene data show CDR1 as SGHAT and CDR2 as FQNNGV. This CDR3 comprises 16 residues. Trimming stripped 5 bases from V and 0 bases from J, with 15 bases between. This CDR3 is CASSQNRALSTDTQYF. The CDR3 DNA is TGTGCCAGCAGCCAAAACCGGGCCCTTAGCACAGATACGCAGTATTTT.

This sequence joins TRBV7-2 and TRBJ2-4; D perhaps matches TRBD1 (5 bases). Trimming took 1 base from V and 0 from J, leaving 13 bases between them. This CDR3 has 17 amino acids. Germline V gene sequence: CDR1 SGHTA, CDR2 FQGNSA. CDR3 DNA: TGTGCCAGCAGCTTAGTTTGGACACCCCTAGCCAAAAACATTCAGTACTTC. Its translation is CASSLVWTPLAKNIQYF.

This clonotype has ten or more counts. The V call is TRBV20-1, the J call TRBJ1-1; 7 bases are a match to TRBD1. Per the germline V gene, CDR1 is DFQATT and CDR2 is SNEGSKA (reference sequence). The CDR3 sequence is 15 residues long. Trimming took 5 bases from V and 0 from J; bases not matched to a gene: 9. CDR3 protein: CSAPTGALMNTEAFF. CDR3 coding DNA: TGCAGTGCTCCTACAGGGGCCCTCATGAACACTGAAGCTTTCTTT.

This clonotype has only a few counts. The chain employs TRBV10-3 and TRBJ2-1, with 7 bases fitting TRBD1. The CDR3 covers 14 residues. The ends lost 8 bases at V and 2 bases at J; junction bases unmatched: 6. In germline, CDR1 is ENHRY, CDR2 SYGVKD. DNA for the CDR3: TGTGCCATCTCTCAGGGACAGCCCTACAATGAGCAGTTCTTC. Protein product: CAISQGQPYNEQFF.

This clonotype has a handful of counts. This chain uses TRBV10-3 with TRBJ2-1, with D maybe TRBD2 (6 bases). CDR1 is ENHRY and CDR2 is SYGVKD in the germline V gene. V shed 0 bases and J shed 9 bases, with 15 bases lying between them. There are 15 residues in the CDR3. DNA of the CDR3: TGTGCCATCAGTGAGTCGATCGCGTCCGGGGGTGAGCAGTTCTTC. This codes for CAISESIASGGEQFF.

V and J are TRBV6-4 and TRBJ1-5; TRBD1 is a possible D gene (5 bases). CDR1 is MRHNA, CDR2 SNTAGT, per germline. CDR3 size: 13 residues. Trimming stripped 8 bases from V and 9 bases from J, with 17 bases between. CDR3 protein: CASCGDGFGPQHF. CDR3 DNA: TGTGCCAGCTGCGGGGACGGGTTCGGGCCCCAGCATTTT.

The rearrangement joins TRBV15 to TRBJ2-3; no definite D call. The CDR3 covers 13 residues. Per germline, CDR1 LNHNV and CDR2 YYDKDF (reference sequence). Trimming stripped 4 bases from V and 4 bases from J, with 9 bases between. The CDR3 sequence: CATSMVSSDTQYF. The CDR3, as DNA: TGTGCCACCAGCATGGTCTCCTCAGATACGCAGTATTTT. Supplemented by reference TRBV15 and TRBJ2-3, the full variable domain reads DAMVIQNPRYQVTQFGKPVTLSCSQTLNHNVMYWYQQKSSQAPKLLFHYYDKDFNNEADTPDNFQSRRPNTSFCFLDIRSPGLGDTAMYLCATSMVSSDTQYFGPGTRLTVL.

The chain is built from TRBV4-3 and TRBJ2-5; D unresolved. The V and J ends lost 1 base and 5 bases respectively, with 17 bases between them. CDR3 length equals 16 residues. Germline assignment: CDR1 LGHNA and CDR2 YSLEER. This chain's CDR3 is CASSQVVQFFGETQYF. The CDR3 DNA reads as TGCGCCAGCAGCCAAGTGGTACAGTTCTTTGGGGAGACCCAGTACTTC.

The chain employs TRBV6-5 and TRBJ2-2; 11 bases fit TRBD1. V shed 4 bases and J 3 bases; nucleotides not matched to a gene: 4. The CDR3 extends over 16 amino acids. Per germline, CDR1 MNHEY and CDR2 SVGAGI. The chain's CDR3 is CASSSRTGGYTGELFF. CDR3 coding DNA: TGTGCCAGCAGTTCGCGGACAGGGGGCTACACCGGGGAGCTGTTTTTT.

The V gene is TRBV6-1, the J gene TRBJ2-7; possible D gene TRBD1, 6 bases. With 3 bases removed from V and 2 bases from J, the gap between germline ends came to 17 bases. From germline, CDR1 is MNHNS and CDR2 SASEGT. The CDR3 sequence is 16 residues long. Here the CDR3 reads CASSEPWVRGTYEQYF. The CDR3 DNA follows: TGTGCCAGCAGTGAGCCTTGGGTCAGGGGCACCTACGAGCAGTACTTC.

This clonotype was counted only a few times. The rearrangement joins TRBV12-3 or TRBV12-4 to TRBJ1-1, with unresolved D. Trimming took 2 bases from V and 0 from J, leaving 13 bases between them. The CDR3 consists of 16 residues. Here the CDR3 reads CASSLLGKWMNTEAFF. CDR3 coding DNA: TGTGCCAGCAGTTTATTAGGGAAATGGATGAACACTGAAGCTTTCTTT.

The table lists this clonotype with a few counts. V usage is TRBV29-1 and J usage is TRBJ1-5, with 8 bases fitting TRBD1. CDR3 length equals 17 residues. With V trimmed by 6 bases and J by 4 bases, 17 bases remained unmatched. Germline V lookup: CDR1 SQVTM, CDR2 ANQGSEA. This CDR3 is CSVQTGTGRNLNQPQHF. The DNA of the CDR3 is TGCAGCGTACAAACCGGGACAGGTCGGAACTTGAATCAGCCCCAGCATTTT.

This clonotype was found a few times. The rearrangement joins TRBV28 to TRBJ2-7, with 9 bases that match TRBD2. V shed 4 bases and J 4 bases; nucleotides not matched to a gene: 8. CDR3 length: 15 amino acids. Per germline, CDR1 MDHEN and CDR2 SYDVKM. The chain's CDR3 is CASSWRGGRKYEQYF. CDR3 bases: TGTGCCAGCAGTTGGCGGGGGGGCCGGAAGTACGAGCAGTACTTC.